One and the same sample provided the 5 T cell receptor beta chains below, sequenced in a study of blood T cell repertoires in COVID-19. Some clones are missing from TCRdb's copy, which holds only in-frame ones; the method was immunoSEQ multiplex PCR. This repertoire shows tens of thousands of clones, approximately 81% found once; its top ten account for roughly 15%. Sample: peripheral blood. The receptors shown here come from a woman in her sixties or seventies with acute or convalescent COVID-19.

This chain uses TRBV24-1 with TRBJ2-6; TRBD2 aligns across 7 bases. V lost 9 bases to trimming and J lost 2 bases; unmatched junction nucleotides: 9. The CDR3 extends over 16 amino acids. Germline CDR1 and CDR2: KGHDR and SFDVKD. The CDR3 sequence is CATGRGYPPGANVLTF. In DNA, the CDR3 is TGTGCCACCGGGCGGGGGTATCCCCCTGGGGCCAACGTCCTGACTTTC.

V usage is TRBV28 and J usage is TRBJ2-2; TRBD2 is a possible D gene (6 bases). Trimming removed 2 bases from V and 2 bases from J, with 12 bases in between. The CDR3 runs 16 residues. Germline CDR1 reads MDHEN; CDR2 reads SYDVKM. Here the CDR3 reads CASSLAGLLNTGELFF. For the CDR3, the DNA is TGTGCCAGCAGTTTAGCGGGACTTCTTAACACCGGGGAGCTGTTTTTT.

This chain uses TRBV9 with TRBJ2-5, with a weak D call TRBD1 (5 bases). With 4 bases removed from V and 1 base from J, the gap between germline ends came to 20 bases. This CDR3 comprises 17 residues. Germline V gives CDR1 SGDLS, CDR2 YYNGEE. Here the CDR3 DNA reads TGTGCCAGCAGCTCCCATCCTGACAGTCCCCTCCAAGAGACCCAGTACTTC. Protein: CASSSHPDSPLQETQYF. Together with reference TRBV9 and TRBJ2-5, the CDR3 gives the full variable domain: DSGVTQTPKHLITATGQRVTLRCSPRSGDLSVYWYQQSLDQGLQFLIQYYNGEERAKGNILERFSAQQFPDLHSELNLSSLELGDSALYFCASSSHPDSPLQETQYFGPGTRLLVL.

CDR3 region: CASSPRTVEQFF. CDR3 in DNA: TGTGCCAGCAGTCCTAGGACAGTCGAGCAGTTCTTC. The chain combines TRBV7-2 with TRBJ2-1, with D perhaps TRBD1 (6 bases). The CDR3 is 12 amino acids. Germline assignment: CDR1 SGHTA and CDR2 FQGNSA. V lost 6 bases to trimming and J lost 10 bases, with 13 bases between them.

The chain employs TRBV28 and TRBJ2-1, with 7 bases fitting TRBD2. Losses at the gene ends were 6 bases for V and 4 bases for J; bases not matched to a gene: 9. Germline V gene lookup returns CDR1 MDHEN and CDR2 SYDVKM. The CDR3 is made up of 15 amino acids. This chain's CDR3 is CASSRAGDAYNEQFF. DNA of the CDR3: TGTGCCAGCAGCCGCGCGGGGGACGCTTACAATGAGCAGTTCTTC.